These 21 T cell receptor beta chains share one sample of origin, sequenced in a study of blood T cells in healthy people across ages. Through a sample-barcoded 5' primer and a J-beta primer mix, a second PCR was run for roughly 6 to 12 cycles. Each CDR3 protein is one row after TCRdb ran MiXCR on the 5' RACE reads. The sample includes under 950,000 distinct CDR3 sequences, about 20% of them seen just once. Source material: blood. The receptors originated from a man aged 65 to 85 in good health.

The rearrangement links TRBV6-5 to TRBJ1-5; no reliable D call. Germline V gene data show CDR1 as MNHEY and CDR2 as SVGAGI. Trimming stripped 2 bases from V and 2 bases from J, with 4 bases between. CDR3 size: 13 residues. CDR3 sequence (DNA): TGTGCCAGCAGTTACCGGCGCAATCAGCCCCAGCATTTT. Its protein product is CASSYRRNQPQHF.

The rearrangement links TRBV11-2 to TRBJ1-4, with D possibly TRBD1 on 5 matching bases. Germline V lookup: CDR1 SGHAT, CDR2 FQNNGV. CDR3 length equals 16 residues. V was cut by 1 base and J by 5 bases, with 14 bases left in between. The CDR3 is CASSLVGSGRNEKLFF. CDR3 bases: TGTGCCAGCAGCTTAGTTGGGTCAGGGAGAAATGAAAAACTGTTTTTT.

There are many counts of this clonotype. V and J are TRBV12-3 or TRBV12-4 and TRBJ2-4; 7 bases agree with TRBD1. Trimming cost V 5 bases and J 5 bases; bases outside gene matches: 9. The CDR3 spans 15 residues. CDR3 in DNA: TGTGCCAGCAGTCCTTACAGGGGAATGGAAAACATTCAGTACTTC. Translated, it gives CASSPYRGMENIQYF.

This clonotype was seen more than once but under ten times. This chain connects TRBV7-2 to TRBJ2-3, with a weak D call TRBD2 (5 bases). V gave up 2 bases and J gave up 2 bases, with 11 bases separating them. The CDR3 is 15 residues long. The germline gives CDR1 SGHTA, CDR2 FQGNSA. The CDR3 DNA reads TGTGCCAGCAGCTTAAGGAGAGGGAACACAGATACGCAGTATTTT. Protein sequence: CASSLRRGNTDTQYF. The full variable domain, with the rest looked up from reference TRBV7-2 and TRBJ2-3, is GAGVSQSPSNKVTEKGKDVELRCDPISGHTALYWYRQSLGQGLEFLIYFQGNSAPDKSGLPSDRFSAERTGGSVSTLTIQRTQQEDSAVYLCASSLRRGNTDTQYFGPGTRLTVL.

This chain connects TRBV5-1 to TRBJ1-1; no clear D. Germline loops: CDR1 SGHRS, CDR2 YFSETQ. V shed 0 bases and J shed 2 bases, with 8 bases lying between them. This CDR3 spans 14 amino acids. The DNA for the CDR3 is TGCGCCAGCAGCTTGGAAGCACACAACACTGAAGCTTTCTTT. It encodes CASSLEAHNTEAFF. The full variable domain, in which reference TRBV5-1 and TRBJ1-1 provide the parts outside the CDR3, is KAGVTQTPRYLIKTRGQQVTLSCSPISGHRSVSWYQQTPGQGLQFLFEYFSETQRNKGNFPGRFSGRQFSNSRSEMNVSTLELGDSALYLCASSLEAHNTEAFFGQGTRLTVV.

This clonotype was seen once. The chain joins TRBV5-1 to TRBJ2-5, with a weak D call TRBD2 (7 bases). The germline CDR1 and CDR2 sequences are SGHRS and YFSETQ. CDR3 length: 15 amino acids. The V end lost 0 bases, the J end lost 1 base, and 10 bases lay between the germline ends. This CDR3 is CASSLEGGTQETQYF. The CDR3 DNA sequence: TGCGCCAGCAGCTTGGAGGGGGGGACCCAAGAGACCCAGTACTTC.

This clonotype appeared a few times. The J gene is TRBJ1-2, the V gene TRBV6-6; D not certain. From germline, CDR1 is MNHNY and CDR2 SVGAGI (reference sequence). V lost 0 bases and J 6 bases, leaving 11 bases between the germline ends. The CDR3 is 14 amino acids. For the CDR3, the DNA is TGTGCCAGCAGTTACTCCCCAGAACTCGATGGCTACACCTTC. Translation: CASSYSPELDGYTF.

Only a few counts were recorded for this clonotype. In nucleotides, the CDR3 is TGCAGTGCTGTGCACGGGACTTCATACAATGAGCAGTTCTTC. As protein: CSAVHGTSYNEQFF. The genes are TRBV20-1 and TRBJ2-1; D might be TRBD2 (6 bases). V lost 5 bases, J lost 4 bases, and 15 bases lay in between. CDR1 DFQATT and CDR2 SNEGSKA come from the germline V gene (reference sequence). This CDR3 has 14 amino acids.

The table lists this clonotype with a few counts. The genes are TRBV20-1 and TRBJ2-1; tentative D call: TRBD2 (5 bases). The germline V gene encodes CDR1 DFQATT and CDR2 SNEGSKA (reference sequence). The ends were cut back, 0 bases at V and 4 bases at J, with 19 bases in the middle. This CDR3 region has 17 residues. Here the CDR3 DNA reads TGCAGTGCTAGAGATCAATCTCTAGCCCTCCTTTACAATGAGCAGTTCTTC. This sequence encodes CSARDQSLALLYNEQFF.

V is TRBV5-6 and J is TRBJ1-2, with D hard to call. The V gene's germline CDR1 is SGHDT and CDR2 YYEEEE. This CDR3 spans 14 amino acids. The V gene lost 4 bases and the J gene lost 0 bases, with 10 bases spanning the gap. The CDR3 is CASSPHNSNYGYTF. DNA for the CDR3: TGTGCCAGCAGCCCCCACAATTCTAACTATGGCTACACCTTC.

This clonotype has just a few counts. The chain is built from TRBV6-1 and TRBJ2-1; D tentatively reads TRBD1 or TRBD2 (5 bases each). The V gene lost 11 bases and the J gene lost 4 bases, with 24 bases spanning the gap. The CDR3 is made up of 16 amino acids. Germline V gene sequence: CDR1 MNHNS, CDR2 SASEGT. The CDR3 DNA reads TGTGCCGGCGGGCAAGACGACAGCTCACCATACAATGAGCAGTTCTTC. Translation gives CAGGQDDSSPYNEQFF.

The chain uses TRBV7-2 and TRBJ2-1; D call uncertain. The CDR3 runs 13 residues. V lost 4 bases and J 13 bases, leaving 17 bases between the germline ends. Germline CDR1 and CDR2: SGHTA and FQGNSA. This CDR3 reads CASSSVRFIGQFF. The CDR3 DNA follows: TGTGCCAGCAGCTCCGTCCGGTTTATTGGTCAGTTCTTC.

This sequence joins TRBV20-1 and TRBJ2-1; TRBD2 aligns across 9 bases. V was pared by 3 bases and J by 5 bases, with 8 bases of the junction left unmatched. The V gene's germline CDR1 is DFQATT and CDR2 SNEGSKA (reference sequence). This CDR3 has 15 amino acids. The CDR3 sequence: CSARDSGRIHNEQFF. CDR3 bases: TGCAGTGCTAGGGATAGCGGGAGAATCCACAATGAGCAGTTCTTC.

The chain uses TRBV20-1 and TRBJ1-1, with D hard to call. Trimming took 4 bases from V and 4 from J, leaving 16 bases between them. Looked up from germline, CDR1 is DFQATT and CDR2 is SNEGSKA (reference sequence). The CDR3 length is 14 residues. The CDR3 loop is CSATTARDGTEAFF. CDR3 coding DNA: TGCAGTGCTACTACTGCCAGAGATGGCACTGAAGCTTTCTTT.

The chain has TRBV5-5 and TRBJ1-4; D unresolved. Looked up from germline, CDR1 is SGHKS and CDR2 is YYEKEE (reference sequence). This CDR3 has 16 amino acids. V lost 2 bases and J lost 3, with 14 bases in between. CDR3 sequence: CASSLGVSRANEKLFF. DNA of the CDR3: TGTGCCAGCAGCTTAGGAGTATCCCGGGCTAATGAAAAACTGTTTTTT.

This clonotype has ten or more counts. The chain is built from TRBV6-6 and TRBJ2-7; no reliable D call. The CDR3 extends over 11 amino acids. V was clipped by 6 bases and J by 3 bases, with 6 bases between them. The germline gives CDR1 MNHNY, CDR2 SVGAGI (reference sequence). CDR3 DNA sequence: TGTGCCAGCAGGTCCAGCTACGAGCAGTACTTC. Translated: CASRSSYEQYF.

The CDR3 DNA reads as TGTGCCAGCAGCTTAAGAGGGCTCAAAAAAGCTTTCTTT. Translated, it gives CASSLRGLKKAFF. This rearrangement joins TRBV11-1 to TRBJ1-1, with D uncertain. Trimming took 2 bases from V and 9 from J, leaving 13 bases between them. Per germline, CDR1 SGHAT and CDR2 FQDESV (reference sequence). The length of the CDR3 is 13 residues.

The chain carries TRBV6-6 and TRBJ1-3, with D unresolved. The germline V and J ends were trimmed by 3 bases and 8 bases, with 8 bases remaining between them. The length of the CDR3 is 12 residues. Per the germline V gene, CDR1 is MNHNY and CDR2 is SVGAGI (reference sequence). The CDR3: CASSYLSDTIYF. Written as DNA, the CDR3 is TGTGCCAGCAGTTATTTGTCAGACACCATATATTTT.

The V gene is TRBV11-2, the J gene TRBJ2-2; D might be TRBD1 or TRBD2, each matching 5 bases. This CDR3 region has 15 residues. From germline, CDR1 is SGHAT and CDR2 FQNNGV. V was cut by 1 base and J by 6 bases, with 12 bases left in between. DNA of the CDR3: TGTGCCAGCAGCTTAGCCGTGGGGGAATCCGGGGAGCTGTTTTTT. This encodes CASSLAVGESGELFF.

In its sample, this clonotype was seen a few times. CDR3 loop: CASSSGLYQTQYF. CDR3 in DNA: TGTGCCAGCAGCTCGGGACTTTACCAGACCCAGTACTTC. The chain has TRBV2 and TRBJ2-5, with D possibly TRBD2 on 6 matching bases. The V and J ends lost 6 bases and 6 bases respectively, with 14 bases between them. CDR3 length: 13 amino acids. In germline, CDR1 is SNHLY, CDR2 FYNNEI. Full variable domain (rest looked up from reference TRBV2 and TRBJ2-5): EPEVTQTPSHQVTQMGQEVILRCVPISNHLYFYWYRQILGQKVEFLVSFYNNEISEKSEIFDDQFSVERPDGSNFTLKIRSTKLEDSAMYFCASSSGLYQTQYFGPGTRLLVL.

A few counts support this clonotype. This rearrangement joins TRBV15 to TRBJ1-1; D gene uncertain. The ends were cut back, 0 bases at V and 8 bases at J, with 16 bases in the middle. The CDR3 runs 15 residues. CDR1 LNHNV and CDR2 YYDKDF come from the germline V gene (reference sequence). The CDR3 protein is CATSRDWAGSGEAFF. The CDR3 region has the DNA TGTGCCACCAGCAGAGATTGGGCGGGGAGTGGCGAAGCTTTCTTT.